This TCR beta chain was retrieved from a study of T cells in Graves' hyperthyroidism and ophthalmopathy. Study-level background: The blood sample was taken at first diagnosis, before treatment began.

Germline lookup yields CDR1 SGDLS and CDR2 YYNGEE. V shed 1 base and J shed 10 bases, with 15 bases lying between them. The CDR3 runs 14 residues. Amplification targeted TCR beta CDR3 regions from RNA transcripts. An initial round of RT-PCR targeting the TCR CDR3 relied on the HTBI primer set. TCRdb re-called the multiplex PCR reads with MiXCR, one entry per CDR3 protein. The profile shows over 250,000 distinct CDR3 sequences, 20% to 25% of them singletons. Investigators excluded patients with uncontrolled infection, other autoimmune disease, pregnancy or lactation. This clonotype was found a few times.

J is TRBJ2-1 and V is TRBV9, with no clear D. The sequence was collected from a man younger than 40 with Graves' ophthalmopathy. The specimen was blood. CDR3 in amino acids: CASSVSDWLGEQFF. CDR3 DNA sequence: TGTGCCAGCAGCGTAAGCGACTGGCTCGGAGAGCAGTTCTTC.